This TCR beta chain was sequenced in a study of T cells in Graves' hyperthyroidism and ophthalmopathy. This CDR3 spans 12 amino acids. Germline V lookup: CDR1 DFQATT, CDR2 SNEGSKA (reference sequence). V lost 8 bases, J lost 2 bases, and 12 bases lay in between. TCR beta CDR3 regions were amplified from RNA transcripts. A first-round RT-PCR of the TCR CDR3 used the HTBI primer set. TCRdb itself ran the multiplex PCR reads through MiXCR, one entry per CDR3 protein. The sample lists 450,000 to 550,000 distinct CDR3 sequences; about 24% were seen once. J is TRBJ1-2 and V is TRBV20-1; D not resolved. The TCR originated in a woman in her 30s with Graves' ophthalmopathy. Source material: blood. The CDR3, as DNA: TGCAGTTGCAACGTCTTAAACTATGGCTACACCTTC. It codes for CSCNVLNYGYTF.